The 4 T cell receptor beta chains below were found in one sample sequenced in a study of monozygotic twins with cystic fibrosis (dated by TCRdb to the early 2020s). The library was generated by the immunoSEQ multiplex PCR assay. Entries here come from immuneACCESS through TCRdb and include only in-frame sequences with V and J called. Some clones fail to appear in such tables; in the studies checked, an unresolved V gene covers under half of the shortfall, and the cause of the remainder is unknown. The sample contains roughly 12,000 clones, approximately 85% of them found a single time. 0.45% to 0.55% of the sample rests with the top ten. The sample consisted of blood. The source is a man younger than 35 with cystic fibrosis.

J is TRBJ1-2 and V is TRBV30; D call uncertain. Trimming stripped 1 base from V and 4 bases from J, with 7 bases between. The CDR3 is 12 residues long. CDR1 is GTSNPN and CDR2 is SVGIG in the germline V gene (reference sequence). In nucleotides, the CDR3 is TGTGCCTGGAGTGGTGGCTTCTATGGCTACACCTTC. Encoded protein: CAWSGGFYGYTF.

The genes are TRBV5-4 and TRBJ2-5; 7 nucleotides agree with TRBD2. Germline V gene sequence: CDR1 SGHNT, CDR2 YYREEE (reference sequence). With 0 bases clipped from V and 0 bases from J, the junction kept 11 bases outside the gene matches. This CDR3 region has 18 residues. CDR3 in DNA: TGTGCCAGCAGCTTGGGGTTTGCGAGCGGGACGGACCAAGAGACCCAGTACTTC. Translating gives CASSLGFASGTDQETQYF.

The chain combines TRBV10-3 with TRBJ2-5; possible D gene TRBD2, 5 bases. CDR1 ENHRY and CDR2 SYGVKD come from the germline V gene. The CDR3 is made up of 12 amino acids. Deletions cut 6 bases from V and 5 bases from J, with 10 bases between. CDR3 DNA: TGTGCCATCAGCCTAGCTGGGGAGACCCAGTACTTC. Encoded protein: CAISLAGETQYF.

This CDR3 is CASSYRGGMNTEAFF. CDR3 DNA sequence: TGTGCCAGCAGCTACCGTGGGGGGATGAACACTGAAGCTTTCTTT. This chain connects TRBV11-2 to TRBJ1-1; D may be TRBD1 (5 bases). V dropped 4 bases and J dropped 0 bases, with 12 bases sitting between them. The CDR3 is 15 residues long. Germline V CDR1 and CDR2: SGHAT, FQNNGV.